The 21 T cell receptor beta chains presented below share a single source sample, sequenced in a study of cytomegalovirus exposure and HLA in healthy donors. Both 60 Vbeta primers and 13 Jbeta primers went into the PCR. Generated by immunoSEQ multiplex PCR, the TCRdb table keeps only in-frame clones and is missing some. The table shows some 100,000 clones, with around 85% occurring only once. The sample comprised PBMCs. These receptor sequences come from a young man in good health and CMV-seronegative.

This chain connects TRBV6-5 to TRBJ1-1; D call uncertain. V lost 5 bases, J lost 3 bases, and 4 bases lay in between. CDR1 MNHEY and CDR2 SVGAGI come from the germline V gene. The CDR3 spans 11 residues. The CDR3 DNA reads TGTGCCAGCAGTCGGTACACTGAAGCTTTCTTT. Translated, it gives CASSRYTEAFF.

The chain carries TRBV29-1 and TRBJ1-2; D possibly corresponds to TRBD1 (5 bases). Trimming pared 4 bases from V and 2 bases from J, leaving 14 bases between. Germline values: CDR1 SQVTM, CDR2 ANQGSEA. The CDR3 is 14 amino acids. This CDR3 reads CSVGFGRGNYGYTF. As DNA, the CDR3 is TGCAGCGTTGGGTTCGGAAGGGGCAACTATGGCTACACCTTC.

This clone was picked up a small number of times. The chain combines TRBV6-5 with TRBJ1-1; tentatively, D is TRBD1 (6 bases). V dropped 6 bases and J dropped 5 bases, with 10 bases sitting between them. The CDR3 runs 12 residues. Germline lookup yields CDR1 MNHEY and CDR2 SVGAGI. This CDR3 reads CASRRGGTEAFF. The CDR3 nucleotides read TGTGCCAGCAGGAGGGGGGGGACTGAAGCTTTCTTT.

As DNA, the CDR3 is TGTGCCAGCAGTGGTGAAAATCGGACAGGACCCTACGAGCAGTACTTC. Translated, it gives CASSGENRTGPYEQYF. The chain is built from TRBV6-1 and TRBJ2-7; 7 bases match TRBD1. V was pared by 4 bases and J by 2 bases, with 11 bases of the junction left unmatched. This CDR3 has 16 amino acids. Germline CDR1 MNHNS, CDR2 SASEGT.

V gene TRBV7-3 combines with J gene TRBJ2-3; 10 nucleotides align to TRBD1. CDR3 length: 16 amino acids. Germline V lookup: CDR1 SGHTA, CDR2 FQGTGA. Trimming removed 3 bases from V and 6 bases from J; junction bases left unmatched: 9. As DNA, the CDR3 is TGTGCCAGCAGCTTTGTCACGGACAGGGGGGCCGATACGCAGTATTTT. Translated, it gives CASSFVTDRGADTQYF.

A remark on this clone: One junction end does not reproduce the germline sequence, and a read error may be involved. The V gene is TRBV7-7, the J gene TRBJ2-5; no clear D gene. The CDR3 consists of 14 residues. The germline V gene has CDR1 SSHAT and CDR2 FNYEAQ (reference sequence). CDR3 sequence (DNA): TGTGCTAGCAGCTTAGCAGGAGACCAAGAGACCCAGTACTTC. Translated, it gives CASSLAGDQETQYF.

This sequence joins TRBV9 and TRBJ2-1; D unclear. Germline V gene sequence: CDR1 SGDLS, CDR2 YYNGEE. The CDR3 length is 12 residues. Trimming left V 4 bases short and J 4 bases short, with 6 bases between. This chain's CDR3 is CASSPQYNEQFF. The CDR3 DNA is TGTGCCAGCAGCCCGCAGTACAATGAGCAGTTCTTC.

The J gene is TRBJ1-1, the V gene TRBV5-1, with 7 nucleotides matching TRBD1. CDR3 length equals 15 residues. Trimming removed 1 base from V and 4 bases from J; junction bases left unmatched: 7. CDR1 and CDR2 (germline): SGHRS, YFSETQ. The DNA for the CDR3 is TGCGCCAGCAGCTTGCCTAAGACAGGGACCACTGAAGCTTTCTTT. Translation gives CASSLPKTGTTEAFF.

This clone was observed once. The chain links TRBV2 to TRBJ2-7; D gene ambiguous. Trimming stripped 6 bases from V and 2 bases from J, with 5 bases between. Germline V gene data show CDR1 as SNHLY and CDR2 as FYNNEI. The CDR3 is 11 amino acids. CDR3 sequence (DNA): TGTGCCAGCAGGGCTGCCTACGAGCAGTACTTC. This translates into CASRAAYEQYF.

In this sample, this clone turned up once. The gene calls are TRBV10-1 and TRBJ2-1; 7 bases line up with TRBD2. Per germline, CDR1 WNHNN and CDR2 SYGVQD (reference sequence). Trimming took 3 bases from V and 5 from J; bases not matched to a gene: 4. The CDR3 totals 14 residues. CDR3 coding DNA: TGCGCCAGCAGTGACGGCGGGAGTAACAATGAGCAGTTCTTC. Residues: CASSDGGSNNEQFF.

This chain joins TRBV7-2 and TRBJ1-1; 7 nucleotides agree with TRBD1. The junction had 4 bases not matched to a gene; V was cut back by 5 bases and J by 1 base. Germline V CDR1 and CDR2: SGHTA, FQGNSA. This CDR3 has 14 residues. This CDR3 reads CASSRRGENTEAFF. CDR3 DNA sequence: TGTGCCAGCAGCCGCAGGGGGGAGAACACTGAAGCTTTCTTT.

The chain employs TRBV21-1 and TRBJ1-3. TRBV21-1 is noted as a pseudogene. CDR3 size: 16 residues. The CDR3 here is CASSNRAGGSGNTIYF. The CDR3 DNA reads TGTGCCAGCAGCAATCGGGCGGGCGGCTCTGGAAACACCATATATTTT.

The chain recombines TRBV7-9 with TRBJ1-1; TRBD1 matches at 8 bases. V trimming: 9 bases; J trimming: 6 bases; junction bases outside the gene matches: 12. This CDR3 region has 14 residues. Germline CDR1 and CDR2: SEHNR and FQNEAQ (reference sequence). CDR3 residues: CARQGAVLSAEAFF. The CDR3 nucleotides read TGTGCCAGGCAGGGGGCCGTTTTATCCGCTGAAGCTTTCTTT.

V usage is TRBV6-1 and J usage is TRBJ1-5, with D possibly matching TRBD1 (5 bases). From germline, CDR1 is MNHNS and CDR2 SASEGT. This CDR3 spans 16 amino acids. Trimming removed 2 bases at V and 1 base at J, with 12 bases between. The chain's CDR3 is CASSEPRAASNQPQHF. CDR3 nucleotides: TGTGCCAGCAGTGAACCCAGGGCGGCGAGCAATCAGCCCCAGCATTTT.

The chain carries TRBV6-5 and TRBJ1-1, with TRBD1 as a possible D gene (6 bases). The V gene lost 7 bases and the J gene lost 4 bases, with 19 bases spanning the gap. The length of the CDR3 is 15 residues. The germline V gene has CDR1 MNHEY and CDR2 SVGAGI. CDR3 bases: TGTGCCAGCAACAACGACGGACTCAGGGGCACTGAAGCTTTCTTT. Protein product: CASNNDGLRGTEAFF.

The V and J genes are TRBV19 and TRBJ1-3; D not certain. The CDR3 runs to 15 residues. Trimming shortened V by 5 bases and J by 4 bases, and 15 bases separated the two germline ends. Germline V gives CDR1 LNHDA, CDR2 SQIVND (reference sequence). CDR3: CASSARIKSGNTIYF. The CDR3, as DNA: TGTGCCAGTAGTGCGCGGATAAAGTCCGGAAACACCATATATTTT.

V usage is TRBV4-3 and J usage is TRBJ2-7; 8 bases align to TRBD2. The CDR3 runs to 15 residues. Germline CDR1 LGHNA, CDR2 YSLEER. The junction had 5 bases not matched to a gene; V was cut back by 1 base and J by 3 bases. CDR3 in amino acids: CASSQVAGPIYEQYF. DNA of the CDR3: TGCGCCAGCAGCCAAGTAGCGGGGCCGATCTACGAGCAGTACTTC.

This clone was counted only a few times. J is TRBJ1-1 and V is TRBV28; D gene ambiguous. Between the trimmed V and J ends, which lost 7 bases and 9 bases, there was a span of 18 bases. Germline V lookup: CDR1 MDHEN, CDR2 SYDVKM. This CDR3 region has 13 residues. The CDR3 region has the DNA TGTGCCAGCATTCTCCCTGGGCTAAGGCAAGCTTTCTTT. Protein sequence: CASILPGLRQAFF.

The CDR3 DNA follows: TGCAGTGCTCTCCGGAGTGAAGCTTTCTTT. This codes for CSALRSEAFF. The gene calls are TRBV20-1 and TRBJ1-1; D uncertain. The CDR3 is 10 residues long. Germline V gene lookup returns CDR1 DFQATT and CDR2 SNEGSKA (reference sequence). V gave up 5 bases and J gave up 7 bases, with 8 bases separating them.

This chain joins TRBV7-2 and TRBJ1-2; 8 bases line up with TRBD1. The junction had 11 bases not matched to a gene; V was cut back by 1 base and J by 7 bases. The CDR3 contains 16 residues. Looked up from germline, CDR1 is SGHTA and CDR2 is FQGNSA. The CDR3: CASSLGHGTGGGGYTF. The CDR3 bases are TGTGCCAGCAGCTTAGGTCACGGGACAGGAGGTGGTGGCTACACCTTC.

This clone was counted a single time. The chain joins TRBV27 to TRBJ2-1; a weak D match, TRBD2 (5 bases). The CDR3 loop spans 15 amino acids. The V and J ends lost 7 bases and 0 bases respectively, with 13 bases between them. Per the germline V gene, CDR1 is MNHEY and CDR2 is SMNVEV (reference sequence). As DNA, the CDR3 is TGTGCCAGCAACCGAGTCAGCGGCTCCTACAATGAGCAGTTCTTC. Protein product: CASNRVSGSYNEQFF.